This T cell receptor (beta chain) was sequenced in a study of T cell responses to AZD1222 COVID-19 vaccine. Clones were sequenced by immunoSEQ multiplex PCR, and TCRdb holds only the in-frame ones, with some missing. Here the sample spans 150,000 or so clones, about 92% being singletons. This clone appeared a few times. Trimming left V 2 bases short and J 1 base short, with 17 bases between. The CDR3 loop spans 17 amino acids. The V gene's germline CDR1 is SNHLY and CDR2 FYNNEI. The specimen comprised peripheral blood, sampled on day 0 of AZD1222 vaccination. The chain has TRBV2 and TRBJ1-1, with D possibly matching TRBD1 (6 bases). The sequence was obtained from an adult in good health. The chain's CDR3 is CASSEMSPRDKNTEAFF. The DNA for the CDR3 is TGTGCCAGCAGTGAAATGTCGCCCCGGGACAAGAACACTGAAGCTTTCTTT.